The 24 T cell receptor beta chains below all came from one sample that was sequenced in a study of T cells after yellow fever vaccination. MiXCR was run by TCRdb on the 5' RACE reads, yielding one entry per CDR3 protein. The table includes 65,000 to 70,000 distinct CDR3 sequences, 5% to 6.5% detected once. This sample comprised CD4+ T cells sorted from PBMCs, obtained less than 16 days after the first yellow fever vaccination. The receptors stem from a man aged 18 to 30 who received the YFV17D yellow fever vaccine.

This clonotype was detected ten times or more. The chain recombines TRBV20-1 with TRBJ2-1; 14 bases are a match to TRBD2. The CDR3 contains 13 residues. The germline V gene has CDR1 DFQATT and CDR2 SNEGSKA (reference sequence). V shed 5 bases, J shed 10 bases, and the junction held 4 bases outside the gene matches. The CDR3 loop reads CSAPRLAGGEQFF. The CDR3 coding sequence is TGCAGTGCTCCCCGACTAGCGGGGGGGGAGCAGTTCTTC.

The table lists this clonotype with many counts. This chain links TRBV4-3 with TRBJ2-3; D gene unclear. The V and J ends lost 0 bases and 0 bases respectively, with 7 bases between them. There are 15 residues in the CDR3. Germline V CDR1 and CDR2: LGHNA, YSLEER. As DNA, the CDR3 is TGCGCCAGCAGCCAAGATCCTAGGAGCACAGATACGCAGTATTTT. This translates into CASSQDPRSTDTQYF.

This clonotype was recorded at least ten times. The rearrangement links TRBV7-2 to TRBJ2-7; D perhaps matches TRBD1 (7 bases). This CDR3 spans 15 amino acids. V was clipped by 1 base and J by 2 bases, with 12 bases between them. Germline CDR1 SGHTA, CDR2 FQGNSA. The CDR3 spells CASSLEGGQTYEQYF. The CDR3 DNA follows: TGTGCCAGCAGCTTAGAGGGGGGACAGACCTACGAGCAGTACTTC.

This clonotype was detected many times. V gene TRBV19 combines with J gene TRBJ1-1; 7 bases are a match to TRBD1. Germline CDR1 reads LNHDA; CDR2 reads SQIVND (reference sequence). V trimming: 5 bases; J trimming: 1 base; junction bases outside the gene matches: 10. The CDR3 length is 16 residues. This chain's CDR3 is CASSPTRTGGNTEAFF. Here the CDR3 DNA reads TGTGCCAGTAGTCCAACCCGGACAGGCGGGAACACTGAAGCTTTCTTT.

The gene calls are TRBV14 and TRBJ2-5; D unresolved. The germline V and J ends were trimmed by 1 base and 7 bases, with 16 bases remaining between them. The CDR3 runs 15 residues. Germline CDR1 is SGHDN and CDR2 is FVKESK. The CDR3 DNA follows: TGTGCCAGCAGCCAAGCTATGTCAGGCCGCGGGACCCAGTACTTC. This encodes CASSQAMSGRGTQYF. Looking up the rest from reference TRBV14 and TRBJ2-5 gives the full variable domain: EAGVTQFPSHSVIEKGQTVTLRCDPISGHDNLYWYRRVMGKEIKFLLHFVKESKQDESGMPNNRFLAERTGGTYSTLKVQPAELEDSGVYFCASSQAMSGRGTQYFGPGTRLLVL.

Turning to this clonotype: It may be a read error: a sequence one base away is much more abundant. J is TRBJ2-1 and V is TRBV5-4; D may be TRBD2 (6 bases). The germline gives CDR1 SGHNT, CDR2 YYREEE (reference sequence). Trimming took 0 bases from V and 9 from J, leaving 10 bases between them. The CDR3 length is 13 residues. The CDR3 DNA follows: TGTGCCAGCAGCTTGGGGGGGGACCTTGAGCAGTTCTTC. Protein sequence: CASSLGGDLEQFF.

This chain links TRBV2 with TRBJ2-1, with TRBD2 matching 10 bases. The CDR3 length is 15 residues. The germline V gene has CDR1 SNHLY and CDR2 FYNNEI. Losses at the gene ends were 6 bases for V and 4 bases for J; bases not matched to a gene: 6. CDR3 bases: TGTGCCAGCAGGAAAACTAGCGGGGTATACAATGAGCAGTTCTTC. Residues: CASRKTSGVYNEQFF.

This chain uses TRBV5-4 with TRBJ1-1; D ambiguous. Germline CDR1 is SGHNT and CDR2 is YYREEE (reference sequence). CDR3 length equals 14 residues. V lost 4 bases to trimming and J lost 5 bases, with 15 bases between them. The CDR3, as DNA: TGTGCCAGCAGCCCCGGTATCAGCGGTACTGAAGCTTTCTTT. As protein: CASSPGISGTEAFF.

The rearrangement links TRBV5-4 to TRBJ2-3; 8 positions agree with TRBD1. This CDR3 region has 14 residues. CDR1 is SGHNT and CDR2 is YYREEE in the germline V gene (reference sequence). J was trimmed by 5 bases and V by 2 bases; bases with no gene match: 4. The CDR3 DNA sequence: TGTGCCAGCAGCTTTGGACAGGGCAAAGATACGCAGTATTTT. Residues: CASSFGQGKDTQYF. Based on the CDR3 plus reference TRBV5-4 and TRBJ2-3, the full variable domain is ETGVTQSPTHLIKTRGQQVTLRCSSQSGHNTVSWYQQALGQGPQFIFQYYREEENGRGNFPPRFSGLQFPNYSSELNVNALELDDSALYLCASSFGQGKDTQYFGPGTRLTVL.

This clonotype was found many times. The chain couples TRBV7-2 to TRBJ2-1, with D possibly matching TRBD2 (7 bases). V was cut by 2 bases and J by 7 bases, with 21 bases left in between. The CDR3 has 17 residues. Germline V gene sequence: CDR1 SGHTA, CDR2 FQGNSA. CDR3 loop: CASSLNMGGAGDNEQFF. CDR3 in DNA: TGTGCCAGCAGCTTAAATATGGGGGGGGCAGGGGATAATGAGCAGTTCTTC.

This clonotype was seen ten or more times. The chain carries TRBV28 and TRBJ1-2; D is undetermined. The CDR3 contains 13 residues. Trimming pared 8 bases from V and 4 bases from J, leaving 14 bases between. Germline V gene lookup returns CDR1 MDHEN and CDR2 SYDVKM. DNA of the CDR3: TGTGCCAGCCTATGGGGAGTAGGCTATGGCTACACCTTC. Translating gives CASLWGVGYGYTF.

This clonotype was seen at least ten times. V and J are TRBV5-1 and TRBJ2-2; D possibly corresponds to TRBD1 (6 bases). CDR3 length equals 13 residues. Germline-derived CDR1 and CDR2 are SGHRS and YFSETQ. The V end was cut by 8 bases, the J end by 5 bases, with 13 bases between. The CDR3: CASYREGTGELFF. The CDR3, as DNA: TGCGCCAGTTACAGGGAAGGGACCGGGGAGCTGTTTTTT.

About this clonotype: A much larger clone sits a single nucleotide away, making a read error possible. The chain couples TRBV4-3 to TRBJ2-2; the D gene is possibly TRBD1 (5 bases). The CDR3 consists of 16 residues. Germline values: CDR1 LGHNA, CDR2 YSLEER. Here the CDR3 DNA reads TGCGCCAGAAGCCAAGAAGGGGCGGTTTTCTCCGGGGAGCTGTTTTTT. Translated, it gives CARSQEGAVFSGELFF.

This clonotype was found many times. The chain's CDR3 is CASSYAGASNSPLHF. DNA for the CDR3: TGTGCCAGCAGCTACGCCGGGGCCTCAAATTCACCCCTCCACTTT. The chain joins TRBV7-2 to TRBJ1-6; tentative D call: TRBD1 (5 bases). Trimming removed 4 bases from V and 7 bases from J, with 14 bases in between. The V gene's germline CDR1 is SGHTA and CDR2 FQGNSA. The CDR3 covers 15 residues.

This clonotype was observed many times. The rearrangement uses TRBV6-2 or TRBV6-3 and TRBJ2-1, with D perhaps TRBD1 or TRBD2 (5 bases each). The CDR3 extends over 14 amino acids. Per the germline V gene, CDR1 is MNHEY and CDR2 is SVGEGT. V lost 4 bases and J lost 9, with 16 bases in between. DNA of the CDR3: TGTGCCAGCAGTTTCGGGACGTCAGGTCGTGAGCAGTTCTTC. It encodes CASSFGTSGREQFF.

The CDR3 DNA sequence: TGTGCCAGCAGCCTTAGACAGGGGGCGGGGAATGAGCAGTTCTTC. It is translated as CASSLRQGAGNEQFF. The V call is TRBV12-3 or TRBV12-4, the J call TRBJ2-1; 10 nucleotides align to TRBD1. The ends lost 6 bases at V and 7 bases at J; junction bases unmatched: 9. The CDR3 contains 15 residues.

Concerning this clonotype: At one boundary the junction diverges from the germline segment, which might be a read error. This rearrangement joins TRBV20-1 to TRBJ2-5, with 15 bases that match TRBD2. This CDR3 is 17 amino acids long. The V gene's germline CDR1 is DFQATT and CDR2 SNEGSKA (reference sequence). The CDR3 here is CCAQWGTSGGTAGTQYF. The CDR3, as DNA: TGCTGTGCCCAGTGGGGGACTAGCGGGGGGACGGCAGGGACCCAGTACTTC.

Ten or more counts support this clonotype. The rearrangement links TRBV7-2 to TRBJ2-3; possibly TRBD2 for D (5 bases). The CDR3 extends over 14 amino acids. The V end was cut by 5 bases, the J end by 1 base, with 10 bases between. From germline, CDR1 is SGHTA and CDR2 FQGNSA. CDR3 region: CASSLIGGTDTQYF. CDR3 sequence (DNA): TGTGCCAGCAGCCTCATCGGGGGCACAGATACGCAGTATTTT.

This clonotype was counted ten times or more. The chain employs TRBV29-1 and TRBJ1-1; D call uncertain. This CDR3 is built from 15 residues. Germline-derived CDR1 and CDR2 are SQVTM and ANQGSEA. Trimming stripped 4 bases from V and 0 bases from J, with 15 bases between. In DNA form, the CDR3 reads TGCAGCGTTGCTGGCGTCAGCGGCATGAACACTGAAGCTTTCTTT. It encodes CSVAGVSGMNTEAFF. The full variable domain, in which reference TRBV29-1 and TRBJ1-1 provide the parts outside the CDR3, is SAVISQKPSRDICQRGTSLTIQCQVDSQVTMMFWYRQQPGQSLTLIATANQGSEATYESGFVIDKFPISRPNLTFSTLTVSNMSPEDSSIYLCSVAGVSGMNTEAFFGQGTRLTVV.

This clonotype occurred many times. This rearrangement joins TRBV30 to TRBJ2-7; 7 bases are shared with TRBD2. This CDR3 has 13 amino acids. Trimming at V came to 0 bases and at J to 3 bases, leaving 2 bases not matched to a gene. Germline CDR1 and CDR2: GTSNPN and SVGIG (reference sequence). CDR3 nucleotide sequence: TGTGCCTGGAGTGTCGGCGGGGGCTACGAGCAGTACTTC. Its protein is CAWSVGGGYEQYF. The complete variable domain, with remaining parts taken from reference TRBV30 and TRBJ2-7, reads SQTIHQWPATLVQPVGSPLSLECTVEGTSNPNLYWYRQAAGRGLQLLFYSVGIGQISSEVPQNLSASRPQDRQFILSSKKLLLSDSGFYLCAWSVGGGYEQYFGPGTRLTVT.

In this sample, this clonotype turned up many times. The chain carries TRBV20-1 and TRBJ2-1; 11 bases map to TRBD2. J was trimmed by 9 bases and V by 5 bases; bases with no gene match: 12. The CDR3 runs 15 residues. CDR1 and CDR2 from the germline V gene are DFQATT and SNEGSKA (reference sequence). CDR3 in DNA: TGCAGTGCTCCTTCAACTAGCGGGGGTCTGGGTGAGCAGTTCTTC. It encodes CSAPSTSGGLGEQFF.

This clonotype was counted ten times or more. V gene TRBV29-1 combines with J gene TRBJ2-1; possibly TRBD2 for D (7 bases). The V gene's germline CDR1 is SQVTM and CDR2 ANQGSEA. The CDR3 has 14 residues. Trimming cost V 4 bases and J 7 bases, with 17 bases left between them. The CDR3 sequence is CSVVLGGGLNEQFF. The CDR3 bases are TGCAGCGTTGTGCTGGGGGGGGGCCTAAATGAGCAGTTCTTC.

The table lists this clonotype with many counts. The V call is TRBV5-1, the J call TRBJ2-5; D is perhaps TRBD2 (6 bases). This CDR3 spans 14 amino acids. V dropped 0 bases and J dropped 3 bases, with 9 bases sitting between them. The germline V gene encodes CDR1 SGHRS and CDR2 YFSETQ. CDR3 in DNA: TGCGCCAGCAGCTTGGGGCGGGGAAAAGAGACCCAGTACTTC. Its translation is CASSLGRGKETQYF.

This clonotype occurred many times. The V and J genes are TRBV7-9 and TRBJ2-4; D is ambiguous. The CDR3 extends over 15 amino acids. The germline gives CDR1 SEHNR, CDR2 FQNEAQ (reference sequence). Between the trimmed V and J ends, which lost 1 base and 1 base, there was a span of 8 bases. CDR3 protein: CASSLGRSAKNIQYF. The CDR3 nucleotides read TGTGCCAGCAGCTTAGGCCGGTCGGCCAAAAACATTCAGTACTTC. The whole variable domain, remainder taken from reference TRBV7-9 and TRBJ2-4, is DTGVSQNPRHKITKRGQNVTFRCDPISEHNRLYWYRQTLGQGPEFLTYFQNEAQLEKSRLLSDRFSAERPKGSFSTLEIQRTEQGDSAMYLCASSLGRSAKNIQYFGAGTRLSVL.